These T cell receptor beta chains were read from a single sample in a study of T cells in Graves' hyperthyroidism and ophthalmopathy. TCRdb reanalysed the multiplex PCR reads using MiXCR and keeps one entry per CDR3 protein. In the table there are a few hundred thousand distinct CDR3 sequences, less than 20% of which are singletons. The source material was blood. The receptor set was obtained from a woman between 25 and 40 years old with Graves' hyperthyroidism. CDR3s include the opening cysteine and the closing phenylalanine or tryptophan. The order of the fields is J gene, D gene, clone size, V gene, CDR3 protein, CDR3 DNA. A D gene is named only where the DNA matches it firmly. Clone size appears in some rows only: once, few, many, or a class for an expanded clone.

TRBJ2-7 - many TRBV20-1 CSARDRGGGSYEQYF TGCAGTGCTAGGGACCGCGGGGGCGGCTCCTACGAGCAGTACTTC
TRBJ2-1 TRBD2 many TRBV7-9 CASSPPGTRFNEQFF TGTGCCAGCAGCCCACCCGGGACTAGATTTAATGAGCAGTTCTTC
TRBJ2-3 - - TRBV6-1 CASSESSRQNTDTQYF TGTGCCAGCAGTGAATCTTCGAGACAGAACACAGATACGCAGTATTTT
TRBJ2-5 TRBD1 few TRBV28 CTGSLGQDKETQYF TGTACCGGTTCACTCGGACAGGACAAAGAGACCCAGTACTTC
TRBJ1-4 - many TRBV7-8 CASSLHTTRFNEKLFF TGTGCCAGCAGCTTACATACGACCCGCTTTAATGAAAAACTGTTTTTT
TRBJ2-7 - few TRBV6-2/TRBV6-3 CASRTVPSYEQYF TGTGCCAGCAGGACAGTCCCCTCCTACGAGCAGTACTTC
TRBJ2-3 - - TRBV6-1 CATGPAEASTDTQYF TGTGCCACGGGGCCAGCGGAGGCTAGCACAGATACGCAGTATTTT
TRBJ2-5 - many TRBV30 CARDQGKDLPTQYF TGTGCCCGGGACCAGGGGAAAGACCTTCCGACCCAGTACTTC
TRBJ2-7 - - TRBV19 CASSIPGKTGSYEQYF TGTGCCAGTAGTATTCCCGGCAAAACCGGCTCCTACGAGCAGTACTTC
TRBJ2-1 - few TRBV28 CASSRHSNSYNEQFF TGTGCCAGCAGTCGTCACAGCAACTCGTATAATGAGCAGTTCTTC
TRBJ2-1 TRBD2 - TRBV27 CASTLGAGGPRGRNEQFF TGTGCCAGCACCCTCGGAGCGGGAGGTCCGAGGGGGCGCAATGAGCAGTTCTTC
TRBJ2-3 TRBD2 few TRBV6-1 CASSQGTSGGTSTDTQYF TGTGCCAGCAGTCAAGGGACTAGCGGGGGGACTAGCACAGATACGCAGTATTTT
TRBJ1-1 - - TRBV11-2 CASSQDSSWGTDTEAFF TGTGCCAGCAGCCAAGACTCGTCGTGGGGGACGGACACTGAAGCTTTCTTT
TRBJ2-2 TRBD1 - TRBV6-4 CASSGWGQGREKLFF TGCGCCAGCAGCGGATGGGGACAGGGCCGCGAAAAGCTGTTTTTT
TRBJ1-3 - many TRBV20-1 CSAFGGFRAGNTIYF TGCAGTGCCTTCGGGGGATTTCGAGCGGGAAACACCATATATTTT
TRBJ2-2 - few TRBV11-1 CASSLPPGTGELFF TGTGCCAGCAGCTTACCTCCTGGCACCGGGGAGCTGTTTTTT
TRBJ2-7 TRBD2 - TRBV25-1 CASSELLAGGEQYF TGTGCCAGCAGTGAACTTTTAGCGGGAGGTGAGCAGTACTTC
TRBJ2-2 TRBD2 many TRBV9 CASSHGLVSTGELFF TGTGCCAGCAGCCATGGACTAGTCAGCACCGGGGAGCTGTTTTTT
TRBJ1-2 - - TRBV27 CASSLSGPAEGYTF TGTGCCAGCAGTTTATCTGGACCAGCCGAAGGCTACACCTTC
TRBJ1-1 - few TRBV6-2/TRBV6-3 CASSSSLGVNTEAFF TGTGCCAGCAGTTCCTCCTTAGGTGTAAACACTGAAGCTTTCTTT
TRBJ2-2 TRBD1 - TRBV20-1 CSVSEQGVREGGELFF TGCAGTGTTTCCGAACAGGGGGTTAGAGAGGGCGGGGAGCTGTTTTTT
TRBJ2-7 TRBD1 - TRBV7-8 CASSLERHGRTGETYEQYF TGTGCCAGCAGCTTAGAACGTCACGGGAGGACAGGGGAAACCTACGAGCAGTACTTC
TRBJ2-2 - - TRBV20-1 CSASSTGELFF TGCAGTGCGAGCAGCACCGGGGAGCTGTTTTTT
TRBJ2-1 TRBD2 many TRBV28 CASSLWGLAGSYNEQFF TGTGCCAGCAGTTTATGGGGACTAGCGGGATCATACAATGAGCAGTTCTTC
TRBJ2-7 TRBD1 - TRBV4-1 CASSHQTGAYYEQYF TGCGCCAGCAGCCATCAGACAGGGGCTTACTACGAGCAGTACTTC
TRBJ2-2 TRBD2 - TRBV5-4 CASSNSGFNTGELFF TGTGCCAGCAGCAATAGCGGGTTTAACACCGGGGAGCTGTTTTTT
TRBJ2-7 - many TRBV28 CASSLVTAWGPYEQYF TGTGCCAGCAGTTTGGTCACAGCCTGGGGCCCCTACGAGCAGTACTTC
TRBJ2-3 TRBD2 many TRBV28 CASSSRRELGTDTQYF TGTGCCAGCAGTTCTCGGCGGGAGCTGGGCACAGATACGCAGTATTTT
TRBJ2-1 - many TRBV14 CASSQGAGIDNNEQFF TGTGCCAGCAGCCAAGGAGCCGGGATAGATAACAATGAGCAGTTCTTC
TRBJ2-5 - few TRBV4-1 CASSQDRWETQYF TGCGCCAGCAGCCAAGACAGGTGGGAGACCCAGTACTTC
TRBJ1-1 - many TRBV30 CAWSAWQPINTEAFF TGTGCCTGGAGTGCATGGCAGCCCATTAACACTGAAGCTTTCTTT
TRBJ2-7 TRBD1 many TRBV28 CASSFTRRDRETYEQYF TGTGCCAGCAGTTTCACCCGCCGGGACAGGGAGACCTACGAGCAGTACTTC
TRBJ2-5 TRBD1 many TRBV7-2 CASSLVATGEETQYF TGTGCCAGCAGCTTAGTAGCGACAGGGGAAGAGACCCAGTACTTC
TRBJ1-2 - - TRBV28 CASSFLADYGYTF -
TRBJ2-7 - - TRBV18 CASSPRQSSYEQYF TGTGCCAGCTCACCAAGACAAAGCTCCTACGAGCAGTACTTC
TRBJ2-3 - - TRBV27 CASSLTPFGGLTDTQYF TGTGCCAGCAGTTTAACCCCGTTCGGAGGATTAACAGATACGCAGTATTTT
TRBJ1-2 - - TRBV27 CASSLYPPLQGYGYTF TGTGCCAGCAGTTTATACCCCCCCCTTCAGGGCTATGGCTACACCTTC
TRBJ2-5 TRBD2 - TRBV7-9 CASSVGTSGDVETQYF TGTGCCAGCAGCGTAGGGACTAGCGGGGACGTAGAGACCCAGTACTTC
TRBJ2-5 TRBD1 - TRBV15 CATSRGQGIGETQYF TGTGCCACCAGCAGAGGACAGGGGATTGGAGAGACCCAGTACTTC
TRBJ2-7 TRBD1 many TRBV5-6 CASSLGTGVSYEQYF TGTGCCAGCAGCTTAGGTACAGGGGTCTCCTACGAGCAGTACTTC
TRBJ1-4 TRBD1 many TRBV29-1 CSVGTGDEKLFF TGCAGCGTTGGTACAGGGGATGAAAAACTGTTTTTT
TRBJ2-3 TRBD2 many TRBV11-1 CASSGLLAGTDTQYF TGTGCCAGCAGCGGCCTGCTAGCGGGCACAGATACGCAGTATTTT
TRBJ2-7 - few TRBV27 CASSFALDGEQYF TGTGCCAGCAGTTTTGCACTAGATGGCGAGCAGTACTTC
TRBJ2-1 - - TRBV7-2 CASSLVAAGWDNEQFF TGTGCCAGCAGCTTAGTTGCGGCCGGGTGGGACAATGAGCAGTTCTTC
TRBJ2-7 TRBD2 many TRBV4-3 CASSHGTSGRAYEQYF TGCGCCAGCAGCCACGGTACTAGCGGGAGGGCCTACGAGCAGTACTTC
TRBJ2-3 - many TRBV5-1 CASSLDRRADTQYF TGCGCCAGCAGCTTGGACAGGAGAGCAGATACGCAGTATTTT
TRBJ1-2 - - TRBV19 CASSIPSGKMSYGYTF TGTGCCAGTAGTATTCCATCCGGCAAGATGAGCTATGGCTACACCTTC
TRBJ2-1 TRBD2 many TRBV3-1 CASSQGLAGANEQFF TGTGCCAGCAGCCAGGGACTAGCGGGAGCCAATGAGCAGTTCTTC
TRBJ1-2 TRBD1 - TRBV6-5 CASSYSTITGDYGYTF TGTGCCAGCAGTTACTCGACTATTACAGGGGACTATGGCTACACCTTC
TRBJ2-1 TRBD2 many TRBV20-1 CSARGGSRGRNEQFF TGCAGTGCTAGAGGCGGGAGTAGAGGTCGCAATGAGCAGTTCTTC